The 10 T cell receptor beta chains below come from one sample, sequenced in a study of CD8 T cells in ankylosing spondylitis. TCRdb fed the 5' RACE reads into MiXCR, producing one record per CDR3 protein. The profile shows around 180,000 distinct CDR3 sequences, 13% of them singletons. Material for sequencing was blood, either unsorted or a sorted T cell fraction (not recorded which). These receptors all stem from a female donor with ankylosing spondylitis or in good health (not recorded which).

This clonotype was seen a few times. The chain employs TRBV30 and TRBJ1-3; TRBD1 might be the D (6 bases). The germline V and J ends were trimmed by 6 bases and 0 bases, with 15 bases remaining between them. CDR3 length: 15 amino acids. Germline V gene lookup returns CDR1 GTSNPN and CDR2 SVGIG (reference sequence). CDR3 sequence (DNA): TGTGCCTGTACTGGAGGAGGGGGCTCTGGAAACACCATATATTTT. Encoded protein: CACTGGGGSGNTIYF.

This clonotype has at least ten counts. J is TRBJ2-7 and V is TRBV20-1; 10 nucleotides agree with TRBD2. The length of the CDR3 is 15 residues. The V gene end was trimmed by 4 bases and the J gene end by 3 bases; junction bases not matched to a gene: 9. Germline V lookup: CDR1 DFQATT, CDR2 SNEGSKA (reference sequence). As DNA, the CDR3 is TGCAGTGCTATTATCCCCCCTAGCGGGGGCTACGAGCAGTACTTC. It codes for CSAIIPPSGGYEQYF.

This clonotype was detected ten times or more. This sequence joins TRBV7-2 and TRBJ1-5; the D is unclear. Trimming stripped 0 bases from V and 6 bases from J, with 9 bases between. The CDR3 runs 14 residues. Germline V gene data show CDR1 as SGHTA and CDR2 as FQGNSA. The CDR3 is CASSLAWDGQPQHF. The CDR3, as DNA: TGTGCCAGCAGCTTAGCATGGGATGGTCAGCCCCAGCATTTT.

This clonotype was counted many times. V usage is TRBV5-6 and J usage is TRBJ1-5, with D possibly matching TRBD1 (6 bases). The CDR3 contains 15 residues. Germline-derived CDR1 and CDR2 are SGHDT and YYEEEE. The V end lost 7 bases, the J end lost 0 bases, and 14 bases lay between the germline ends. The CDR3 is CASSGGLNSNQPQHF. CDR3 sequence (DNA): TGTGCCAGCTCCGGGGGCCTTAATAGCAATCAGCCCCAGCATTTT.

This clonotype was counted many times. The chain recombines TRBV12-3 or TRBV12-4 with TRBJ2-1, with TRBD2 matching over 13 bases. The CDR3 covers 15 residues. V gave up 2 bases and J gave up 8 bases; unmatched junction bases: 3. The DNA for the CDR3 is TGTGCCAGCAGTTTAACCACTAGCGGGAGGGATGAGCAGTTCTTC. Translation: CASSLTTSGRDEQFF.

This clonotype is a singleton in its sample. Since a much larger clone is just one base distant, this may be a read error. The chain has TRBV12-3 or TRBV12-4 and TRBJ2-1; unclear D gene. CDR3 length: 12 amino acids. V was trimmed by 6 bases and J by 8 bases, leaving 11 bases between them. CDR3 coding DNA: TGTGCCAGCAGGTGTTCCATGGATGAGCAGTTCTTC. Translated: CASRCSMDEQFF.

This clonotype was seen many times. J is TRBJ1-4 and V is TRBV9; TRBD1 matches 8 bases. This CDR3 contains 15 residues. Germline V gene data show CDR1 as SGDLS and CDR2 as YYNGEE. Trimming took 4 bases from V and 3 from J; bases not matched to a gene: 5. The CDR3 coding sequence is TGTGCCAGCAGCTATACAGGGGGTTCTAATGAAAAACTGTTTTTT. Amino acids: CASSYTGGSNEKLFF.

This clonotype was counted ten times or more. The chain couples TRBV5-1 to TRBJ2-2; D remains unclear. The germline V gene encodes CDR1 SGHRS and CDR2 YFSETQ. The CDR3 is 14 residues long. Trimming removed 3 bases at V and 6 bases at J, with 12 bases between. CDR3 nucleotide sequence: TGCGCCAGCAGCTCCCGGGCCGGTCCCGGGGAGCTGTTTTTT. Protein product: CASSSRAGPGELFF. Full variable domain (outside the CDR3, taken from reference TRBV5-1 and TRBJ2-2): KAGVTQTPRYLIKTRGQQVTLSCSPISGHRSVSWYQQTPGQGLQFLFEYFSETQRNKGNFPGRFSGRQFSNSRSEMNVSTLELGDSALYLCASSSRAGPGELFFGEGSRLTVL.

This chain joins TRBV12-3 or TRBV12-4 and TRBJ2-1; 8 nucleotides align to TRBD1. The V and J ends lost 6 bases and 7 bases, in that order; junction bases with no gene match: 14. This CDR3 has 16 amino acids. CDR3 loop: CASRIGQGNGWNEQFF. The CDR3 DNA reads TGTGCCAGCAGAATCGGACAGGGCAATGGTTGGAATGAGCAGTTCTTC.

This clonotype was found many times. CDR3 sequence reads: CASSPTNQPQHF. The DNA for the CDR3 is TGTGCCAGCAGCCCTACCAATCAGCCCCAGCATTTT. The rearrangement links TRBV7-8 to TRBJ1-5; D not certain. Germline loops: CDR1 SGHVS, CDR2 FQNEAQ. The CDR3 extends over 12 amino acids. With 5 bases removed from V and 3 bases from J, the gap between germline ends came to 5 bases.